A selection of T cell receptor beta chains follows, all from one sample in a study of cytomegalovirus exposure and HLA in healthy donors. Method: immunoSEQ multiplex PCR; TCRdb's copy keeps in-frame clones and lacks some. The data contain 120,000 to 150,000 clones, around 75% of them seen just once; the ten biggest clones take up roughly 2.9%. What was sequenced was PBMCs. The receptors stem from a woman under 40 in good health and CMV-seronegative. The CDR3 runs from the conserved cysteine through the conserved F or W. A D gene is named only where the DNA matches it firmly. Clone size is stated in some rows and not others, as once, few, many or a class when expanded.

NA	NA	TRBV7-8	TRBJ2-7	TGTGCCAGCAGCTTATCTCTGTCAGGGCGGTACGAGCAGTACTTC	CASSLSLSGRYEQYF
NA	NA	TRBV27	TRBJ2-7	TGTGCCAGCAGTTTAACGAGCTCCTACGAGCAGTACTTC	CASSLTSSYEQYF
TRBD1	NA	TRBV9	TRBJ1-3	TGTGCCAGCAGCGTTGGGGACAGCATCCCCTCTGGAAACACCATATATTTT	CASSVGDSIPSGNTIYF
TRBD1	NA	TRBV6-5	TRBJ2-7	TGTGCCAGCAGCCCTACAGGGGTCGAGCAGTACTTC	CASSPTGVEQYF
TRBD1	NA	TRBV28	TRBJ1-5	TGTGCCAGCAGCCCAAACCGGGACAGATATAGCAATCAGCCCCAGCATTTT	CASSPNRDRYSNQPQHF
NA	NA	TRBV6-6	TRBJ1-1	TGTGCCAGCAGTTACTCTTCAGGGGTTGATGAAGCTTTCTTT	CASSYSSGVDEAFF
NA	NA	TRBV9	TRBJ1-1	TGTGCCAGCAGCGTAGCCTCCAGCACTGAAGCTTTCTTT	CASSVASSTEAFF
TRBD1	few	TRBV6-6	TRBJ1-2	TGTGCCAGCAAATTACAGGGGCCGGACTATGGCTACACCTTC	CASKLQGPDYGYTF
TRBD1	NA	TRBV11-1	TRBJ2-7	TGTGCCAGCAGCCTGGACAGGGGGATACCTTACGAGCAGTACTTC	CASSLDRGIPYEQYF
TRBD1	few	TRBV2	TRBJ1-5	TGTGCCAGCAGACCGGGGGACAGTGTCAATCAGCCCCAGCATTTT	CASRPGDSVNQPQHF
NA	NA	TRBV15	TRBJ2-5	TGTGCCACCAGCAGACGATGGATGAGCGGAGAGACCCAGTACTTC	CATSRRWMSGETQYF
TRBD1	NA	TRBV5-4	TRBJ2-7	TGTGCCAGCACCGGGACAGGGTTCTACGAGCAGTACTTC	CASTGTGFYEQYF
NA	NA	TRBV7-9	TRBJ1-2	TGTGCCAGCAGCTTAGCGTCGGGTAATGGCTACACCTTC	CASSLASGNGYTF
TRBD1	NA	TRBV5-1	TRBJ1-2	TGCGCCAGCAGCTTGGGACAGGGATCGACCTATGGCTACACCTTC	CASSLGQGSTYGYTF
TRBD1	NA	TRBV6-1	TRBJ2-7	TGTGCCAGCAGTGATGCTGGGACAGGGGGCGACGAGCAGTACTTC	CASSDAGTGGDEQYF
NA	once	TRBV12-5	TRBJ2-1	TGTGCTAGTGGTTCAAAACAGGAGGGGTTGAATGAGCAGTTCTTC	CASGSKQEGLNEQFF
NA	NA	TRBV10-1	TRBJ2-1	TGCGCCAGCAGTGAGGATAGCGCAAGCTCCTACAATGAGCAGTTCTTC	CASSEDSASSYNEQFF
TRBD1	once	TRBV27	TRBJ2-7	TGTGCCAGCAGTTTATACGGGACAGCCGAGCAGTACTTC	CASSLYGTAEQYF
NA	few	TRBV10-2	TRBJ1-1	TGCGCCAGCAGCCGGAGCAGAGAAGCTTTCTTT	CASSRSREAFF
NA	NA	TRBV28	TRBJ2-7	TGTGCCAGCAGGGCGGGCTCGCGAGAGCAGTACTTC	CASRAGSREQYF
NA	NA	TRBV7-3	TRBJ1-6	TGTGCCAGCAGCTTAGGGGGGGAGAGTTCACCCCTCCACTTT	CASSLGGESSPLHF
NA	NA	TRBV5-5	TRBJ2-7	TGTGCCAGCAGCCTCACAGGTGGAAATACCTACGAGCAGTACTTC	CASSLTGGNTYEQYF
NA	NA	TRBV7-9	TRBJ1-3	TGTGCCAGCAGCTTATTGGGACACTACTCTGGAAACACCATATATTTT	CASSLLGHYSGNTIYF
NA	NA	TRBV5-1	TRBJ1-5	TGCGCCATAAAGCCCAATCAGCCCCAGCATTTT	CAIKPNQPQHF
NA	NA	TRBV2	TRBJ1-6	TGTGCCAGCAGTGAACAGGGGCAAGGTAATTCACCCCTCCACTTT	CASSEQGQGNSPLHF
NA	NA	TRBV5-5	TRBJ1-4	TGTGCCAGCAGCCGAAGAGCAACTAATGAAAAACTGTTTTTT	CASSRRATNEKLFF
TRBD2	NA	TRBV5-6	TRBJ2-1	TGTGCCAGCAGCAGAATTGGCGGGGGGCCATACAATGAGCAGTTCTTC	CASSRIGGGPYNEQFF
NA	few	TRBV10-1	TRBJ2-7	TGCGCCAGCAGTGGGTTACTCTACGAGCAGTACTTC	CASSGLLYEQYF
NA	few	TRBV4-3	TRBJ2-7	TGCGCCAGCAGCCAAGGCGGCAGCTCCTACGAGCAGTACTTC	CASSQGGSSYEQYF
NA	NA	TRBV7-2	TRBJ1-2	TGTGCCAGCAGCCCTGCGGGACTCTACTATGGCTACACCTTC	CASSPAGLYYGYTF
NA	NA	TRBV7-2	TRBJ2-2	TGTGCCAGCAGCTTAGTTCTAACTCTGCTAGGGGAGCTGTTTTTT	CASSLVLTLLGELFF
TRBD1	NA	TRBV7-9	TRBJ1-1	TGTGCCAGCAGCTTGGGACAGGGGTTGGACACTGAAGCTTTCTTT	CASSLGQGLDTEAFF
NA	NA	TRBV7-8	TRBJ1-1	TGTGCCAGCAGCTTCCGGGGGTGGAACACTGAAGCTTTCTTT	CASSFRGWNTEAFF
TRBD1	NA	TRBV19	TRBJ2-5	TGTGCCAGTAGTCCAGCTTGGGACAGGGGCCAAGAGACCCAGTACTTC	CASSPAWDRGQETQYF
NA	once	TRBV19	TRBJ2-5	TGTGCCAGTAGCACTTTGTACCAAGAGACCCAGTACTTC	CASSTLYQETQYF
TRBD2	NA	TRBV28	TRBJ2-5	TGTGCCAGCAGTTTAGGGCTAGCGGGAGTTGAGACCCAGTACTTC	CASSLGLAGVETQYF
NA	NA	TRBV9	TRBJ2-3	TGTGCCAGCAGCGTAGCTCCAGCAGATACGCAGTATTTT	CASSVAPADTQYF
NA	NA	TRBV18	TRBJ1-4	TGTGCCAGCTCACCGGAACAGCTTAATGAAAAACTGTTTTTT	CASSPEQLNEKLFF